The rows below give T cell receptor beta chains drawn from one sample of a study of blood T cell repertoires in COVID-19. Libraries were prepared by immunoSEQ multiplex PCR; TCRdb keeps only in-frame clonotypes and omits some of them. The table lists hundreds of thousands of clones, approximately 87% of them singletons. The specimen was peripheral blood. These receptors were taken from a man in his 60s who had recovered from COVID-19. Each CDR3 is given with its conserved first and last residue. The D gene is left open where the match is weak. Clone size, where shown, is once, few, many, or a class for clones that have expanded.

v_gene,abundance,len,d_gene,j_gene,CDR3nt,CDR3aa
TRBV6-2/TRBV6-3,.,13,.,TRBJ1-2,TGTGCCAGCAGTTGGGACAACGGTTTTGGCTACACCTTC,CASSWDNGFGYTF
TRBV19,.,15,TRBD1,TRBJ1-1,TGTGCCAGTGGCCATAACAGGGGATGGGACACTGAAGCTTTCTTT,CASGHNRGWDTEAFF
TRBV27,.,15,.,TRBJ2-2,TGTGCCAGCAGTTTAGGCCCGTTCTCGGGCGGGGAGCTGTTTTTT,CASSLGPFSGGELFF
TRBV7-9,.,14,.,TRBJ2-1,TGTGCCAGCAGCCGGACAGCCTCGTACAATGAGCAGTTCTTC,CASSRTASYNEQFF
TRBV12-3/TRBV12-4,.,13,TRBD2,TRBJ2-3,TGTGCCAGCTTGCGGGGGGGACCAGATACGCAGTATTTT,CASLRGGPDTQYF
TRBV6-7,.,16,TRBD1,TRBJ1-3,TGTGCCAGCAGTTTTTCTACGGGACAGGGGCGTAACACCATATATTTT,CASSFSTGQGRNTIYF
TRBV29-1,.,13,.,TRBJ1-4,TGCAGCGTTGGTTGGCCATCAAATGAAAAACTGTTTTTT,CSVGWPSNEKLFF
TRBV6-4,once,16,TRBD2,TRBJ2-3,TGTGCCAGCAGCCCCGGGGGGGCCCGAGGCACAGATACGCAGTATTTT,CASSPGGARGTDTQYF
TRBV11-2,.,15,.,TRBJ2-7,TGTGCCAGCAGCTTAGGTAATCTAGCTGCCTACGAGCAGTACTTC,CASSLGNLAAYEQYF
TRBV2,.,13,.,TRBJ2-7,TGTGCCAGCATTATATTCCAGGGAAGCGAGCAGTACTTC,CASIIFQGSEQYF
TRBV7-6,.,16,TRBD2,TRBJ2-3,TGTGCCAGCAGCCAATCCTCTAGCGGGGGGAGGGATACGCAGTATTTT,CASSQSSSGGRDTQYF
TRBV3-1/TRBV3-2,.,12,TRBD2,TRBJ2-1,TGTGCCAGCACCTCTAGCGGGGAAGAGCAGTTCTTC,CASTSSGEEQFF
TRBV5-4,.,13,.,TRBJ2-5,TGTGCCAGCAGCAAGGACTCGCAAGAGACCCAGTACTTC,CASSKDSQETQYF
TRBV7-2,many,15,.,TRBJ1-4,TGTGCCAGCGGTCGGTCGGGGGACTGGAAGGAAAAACTGTTTTTT,CASGRSGDWKEKLFF
TRBV5-4,few,13,.,TRBJ2-5,TGTGCCAGCAGCGGAGATCAGGGAGGGACCCAGTACTTC,CASSGDQGGTQYF
TRBV7-9,.,14,.,TRBJ2-5,TGTGCCAGCACCCCCACGCCCACGGGGGAGACCCAGTACTTC,CASTPTPTGETQYF
TRBV18,.,16,.,TRBJ1-1,TGTGCCAGCTCACCACCTTTACAACGACAGGCCACTGAAGCTTTCTTT,CASSPPLQRQATEAFF
TRBV28,.,15,TRBD2,TRBJ2-1,TGTGCCAGCAGCCTAGCGGGAGGTAGCTACAATGAGCAGTTCTTC,CASSLAGGSYNEQFF
TRBV15,.,14,.,TRBJ2-1,TGTGCCACCAGCAAACCTGATTCGCGCAATGAGCAGTTCTTC,CATSKPDSRNEQFF
TRBV3-1/TRBV3-2,.,12,TRBD1,TRBJ2-7,TGTGCCAGCTTGGACAGGGGCGGCGAGCAGTACTTC,CASLDRGGEQYF
TRBV6-1,.,13,.,TRBJ1-3,TGTGCCAGCAGTGAAGTAGGGGTAAACACCATATATTTT,CASSEVGVNTIYF
TRBV27,.,15,.,TRBJ1-6,TGTGCCAGCAGTGCTACCCGGGGGGAAAATTCACCCCTCCACTTT,CASSATRGENSPLHF
TRBV29-1,.,11,.,TRBJ2-7,TGCAGCATCACAGCTGCCTACGAGCAGTACTTC,CSITAAYEQYF
TRBV28,.,18,.,TRBJ2-7,TGTGCCAGCAGTTCCTATCGGATGACAGGCGCCCTTCTCGACGAGCAGTACTTC,CASSSYRMTGALLDEQYF
TRBV27,.,15,TRBD2,TRBJ2-7,TGTGCCAGCAGTCCCAGACTAGCGGGGATCTACGAGCAGTACTTC,CASSPRLAGIYEQYF
TRBV5-1,.,13,.,TRBJ2-1,TGCGCCAGCAGCCCGCTAGCCGCCAATGAGCAGTTCTTC,CASSPLAANEQFF
TRBV5-8,.,17,TRBD2,TRBJ2-5,TGTGCCAGCAGCTTCGGACTAGCGGGAGGAGTAGGGGAGACCCAGTACTTC,CASSFGLAGGVGETQYF
TRBV6-5,.,12,.,TRBJ1-1,TGTGCCAGTACCAGACAGAACACTGAAGCTTTCTTT,CASTRQNTEAFF
TRBV19,.,14,TRBD2,TRBJ2-1,TGTGCCAGTAGTGCTCTAGGGCGGGAGTATTTTCTGTTCTTC,CASSALGREYFLFF
TRBV2,.,14,.,TRBJ2-2,TGTGCCAGCACTACAGGTACTAACACCGAGGAGCTGTTTTTT,CASTTGTNTEELFF
TRBV4-2,once,16,.,TRBJ2-1,TGTGCCAGCAGCCAAGATAAGGGGGGGGCCTACAATGAGCAGTTCTTC,CASSQDKGGAYNEQFF
TRBV5-1,once,14,TRBD1,TRBJ1-6,TGCGCCAGCTCGGACAGGAGGGATAATTCACCCCTCCACTTT,CASSDRRDNSPLHF
TRBV27,.,15,TRBD1,TRBJ2-3,TGTGCCAGCAGTCCGAGACAGGGGGCACGAGATACGCAGTATTTT,CASSPRQGARDTQYF
TRBV4-1,.,16,.,TRBJ2-7,TGCGCCAGCAGCCAAGAGGGGCCGAAGACGCTCTACGAGCAGTACTTC,CASSQEGPKTLYEQYF
TRBV7-2,few,15,TRBD1,TRBJ2-3,TGTGCCAGCAGCTTGGCCGGGACAGACACAGATACGCAGTATTTT,CASSLAGTDTDTQYF
TRBV5-6,.,13,.,TRBJ1-6,TGTGCCAGCAGCTCGTTTTTTAATTCACCCCTCCACTTT,CASSSFFNSPLHF
TRBV5-1,.,16,TRBD2,TRBJ2-1,TGCGCCAGCAGCACTGGGACTAGCGGGAGTTACAATGAGCAGTTCTTC,CASSTGTSGSYNEQFF
TRBV2,.,15,TRBD1,TRBJ1-3,TGTGCCAGCAGGGGACAGACGAGCTCTGGAAACACCATATATTTT,CASRGQTSSGNTIYF
TRBV6-5,.,15,TRBD2,TRBJ2-2,TGTGCCAGCAGTAGTCTCCGGGGGGACACCGGGGAGCTGTTTTTT,CASSSLRGDTGELFF
TRBV30,.,12,.,TRBJ1-1,TGTGCCTGGGCTCGGACACCCACTGAAGCTTTCTTT,CAWARTPTEAFF
TRBV5-1,.,14,.,TRBJ1-1,TGCGCCAGCAGGAGAGGACAGACGAACACTGAAGCTTTCTTT,CASRRGQTNTEAFF
TRBV7-2,.,15,TRBD2,TRBJ2-4,TGTGCCAGCAGCTATAGGTCGGGAGGCAAAAACATTCAGTACTTC,CASSYRSGGKNIQYF
TRBV5-1,.,17,TRBD2,TRBJ2-7,TGCGCCAGCAGCGCACCGGGACTAGCGGGAGGACGGCTCGAGCAGTACTTC,CASSAPGLAGGRLEQYF